This is a list of T cell receptor beta chains from one sample in a study of shared clonotypes between healthy human individuals. Sequenced by immunoSEQ multiplex PCR; TCRdb stores in-frame clones only, minus some. In the table there are under 300,000 clones, 60% to 80% of which are singletons. Sequenced: memory CD4+ T cells sorted from blood. The receptors were gathered from a man younger than 40 in good health. Both conserved end residues are part of each CDR3. The D gene is left open where the match is weak. Size is omitted from some rows. Given values are once, few, many or a class for expanded clones.

d_gene: .
v_gene: TRBV21-1
abundance: .
j_gene: TRBJ2-3
CDR3aa: CASLGTACTDTQYF
CDR3nt: TGTGCCAGCCTAGGGACAGCATGCACAGATACGCAGTATTTT

d_gene: .
v_gene: TRBV7-3
abundance: .
j_gene: TRBJ1-2
CDR3aa: CASSLSGGLGYTF
CDR3nt: TGTGCCAGCAGCTTATCGGGGGGCCTTGGCTACACCTTC

d_gene: .
v_gene: TRBV5-5
abundance: .
j_gene: TRBJ1-4
CDR3aa: CASSGGPGEKLFF
CDR3nt: TGTGCCAGCAGCGGTGGACCTGGGGAAAAACTGTTTTTT

d_gene: .
v_gene: TRBV28
abundance: .
j_gene: TRBJ2-2
CDR3aa: CASTSAGLNTGELFF
CDR3nt: TGTGCCAGCACCTCGGCGGGATTGAACACCGGGGAGCTGTTTTTT

d_gene: TRBD1
v_gene: TRBV19
abundance: .
j_gene: TRBJ1-5
CDR3aa: CASSPLGQYSNQPQHF
CDR3nt: TGTGCCAGTAGTCCCCTGGGACAGTATAGCAATCAGCCCCAGCATTTT

d_gene: TRBD1
v_gene: TRBV10-3
abundance: .
j_gene: TRBJ2-7
CDR3aa: CAITRDSRINEQYF
CDR3nt: TGTGCCATCACCCGGGACAGCCGGATCAACGAGCAGTACTTC

d_gene: .
v_gene: TRBV10-3
abundance: .
j_gene: TRBJ2-3
CDR3aa: CAISVGGKADTQYF
CDR3nt: TGTGCCATCAGTGTTGGTGGGAAAGCAGATACGCAGTATTTT

d_gene: .
v_gene: TRBV5-3
abundance: .
j_gene: TRBJ1-2
CDR3aa: CARSFNRSGDNYGYTF
CDR3nt: TGTGCCAGAAGCTTTAATCGGTCAGGGGATAACTATGGCTACACCTTC

d_gene: .
v_gene: TRBV7-2
abundance: .
j_gene: TRBJ2-7
CDR3aa: CASSQLSAYEQYF
CDR3nt: TGTGCCAGCAGCCAACTTTCGGCCTACGAGCAGTACTTC

d_gene: .
v_gene: TRBV11-2
abundance: .
j_gene: TRBJ1-1
CDR3aa: CASSLGISRSAFF
CDR3nt: TGTGCCAGCAGCTTAGGGATATCCCGGTCTGCTTTCTTT

d_gene: .
v_gene: TRBV6-1
abundance: few
j_gene: TRBJ2-7
CDR3aa: CASKTWPASSYEQYF
CDR3nt: TGTGCCAGCAAAACCTGGCCAGCAAGCTCCTACGAGCAGTACTTC

d_gene: TRBD2
v_gene: TRBV5-6
abundance: .
j_gene: TRBJ2-2
CDR3aa: CASSSPSSGSFTGELFF
CDR3nt: TGTGCCAGCAGCTCTCCTAGTAGCGGGAGTTTCACCGGGGAGCTGTTTTTT

d_gene: TRBD1
v_gene: TRBV28
abundance: .
j_gene: TRBJ1-2
CDR3aa: CASRNTQGALYGYTF
CDR3nt: TGTGCCAGCAGGAACACACAGGGGGCGTTATACGGCTACACCTTC

d_gene: .
v_gene: TRBV11-2
abundance: .
j_gene: TRBJ2-3
CDR3aa: CASTGTLPEADTQYF
CDR3nt: TGTGCCAGCACCGGGACACTACCCGAGGCAGATACGCAGTATTTT

d_gene: .
v_gene: TRBV6-1
abundance: once
j_gene: TRBJ2-3
CDR3aa: CASSETVVSGLSTDTQYF
CDR3nt: TGTGCCAGCAGTGAAACCGTGGTCAGTGGACTGAGCACAGATACGCAGTATTTT

d_gene: .
v_gene: TRBV27
abundance: .
j_gene: TRBJ2-1
CDR3aa: CASSLGSPWDEQFF
CDR3nt: TGTGCCAGCAGTTTGGGAAGCCCCTGGGATGAGCAGTTCTTC

d_gene: TRBD1
v_gene: TRBV5-1
abundance: .
j_gene: TRBJ2-3
CDR3aa: CASSIGQGTDTQYF
CDR3nt: TGCGCCAGCAGCATAGGACAGGGCACAGATACGCAGTATTTT

d_gene: TRBD1
v_gene: TRBV18
abundance: .
j_gene: TRBJ1-1
CDR3aa: CASSTGQGEAFF
CDR3nt: TGTGCCAGCTCGACGGGACAGGGGGAAGCTTTCTTT

d_gene: .
v_gene: TRBV14
abundance: .
j_gene: TRBJ2-1
CDR3aa: CASSPSTSYGGNEQFF
CDR3nt: TGTGCCAGCAGCCCGAGTACTTCTTACGGGGGTAATGAGCAGTTCTTC

d_gene: .
v_gene: TRBV19
abundance: .
j_gene: TRBJ2-2
CDR3aa: CASSSGAVNTGELFF
CDR3nt: TGTGCCAGTAGTTCAGGAGCCGTAAACACCGGGGAGCTGTTTTTT

d_gene: .
v_gene: TRBV7-6
abundance: .
j_gene: TRBJ1-2
CDR3aa: CASSLLQGDGYTF
CDR3nt: TGTGCCAGCAGCTTACTGCAGGGAGATGGCTACACCTTC

d_gene: TRBD1
v_gene: TRBV5-4
abundance: .
j_gene: TRBJ1-1
CDR3aa: CASSLGGTGWKGTEAFF
CDR3nt: TGTGCCAGCAGCTTGGGAGGGACAGGCTGGAAGGGCACTGAAGCTTTCTTT

d_gene: .
v_gene: TRBV19
abundance: few
j_gene: TRBJ2-6
CDR3aa: CASGTRANVLTF
CDR3nt: TGTGCCAGCGGCACCAGGGCCAACGTCCTGACTTTC

d_gene: .
v_gene: TRBV6-1
abundance: .
j_gene: TRBJ2-2
CDR3aa: CASSEYYGGDTGELFF
CDR3nt: TGTGCCAGCAGTGAATACTACGGTGGGGACACCGGGGAGCTGTTTTTT

d_gene: TRBD2
v_gene: TRBV2
abundance: .
j_gene: TRBJ2-7
CDR3aa: CASRPTSGMSYEQYF
CDR3nt: TGTGCCAGCAGACCCACTAGCGGGATGTCCTACGAGCAGTACTTC

d_gene: .
v_gene: TRBV7-2
abundance: .
j_gene: TRBJ2-7
CDR3aa: CASSLEGLRSYEQYF
CDR3nt: TGTGCCAGCAGCTTAGAGGGGTTGAGGTCCTACGAGCAGTACTTC

d_gene: .
v_gene: TRBV5-5
abundance: .
j_gene: TRBJ2-7
CDR3aa: CASSLVIAGLEQYF
CDR3nt: TGTGCCAGCAGCTTGGTAATCGCAGGCCTCGAGCAGTACTTC

d_gene: TRBD2
v_gene: TRBV18
abundance: few
j_gene: TRBJ2-7
CDR3aa: CASSPPLAGVGEQYF
CDR3nt: TGTGCCAGCTCACCACCACTAGCGGGAGTAGGGGAGCAGTACTTC

d_gene: TRBD1
v_gene: TRBV5-1
abundance: .
j_gene: TRBJ1-2
CDR3aa: CASSFGGQGGGYTF
CDR3nt: TGCGCCAGCAGCTTTGGAGGACAGGGGGGTGGCTACACCTTC

d_gene: .
v_gene: TRBV20-1
abundance: .
j_gene: TRBJ2-4
CDR3aa: CSARFEDIQYF
CDR3nt: TGCAGTGCTAGGTTTGAGGACATTCAGTACTTC

d_gene: TRBD1
v_gene: TRBV2
abundance: .
j_gene: TRBJ1-4
CDR3aa: CASTQYRGAEKLFF
CDR3nt: TGTGCCAGCACCCAATACAGGGGAGCTGAAAAACTGTTTTTT

d_gene: TRBD2
v_gene: TRBV6-1
abundance: .
j_gene: TRBJ2-7
CDR3aa: CASSEARAGVYEQYF
CDR3nt: TGTGCCAGCAGTGAAGCGCGAGCGGGAGTGTACGAGCAGTACTTC

d_gene: .
v_gene: TRBV5-1
abundance: many
j_gene: TRBJ1-4
CDR3aa: CASSLLANEKLFF
CDR3nt: TGCGCCAGCAGCTTATTGGCTAATGAAAAACTGTTTTTT

d_gene: .
v_gene: TRBV28
abundance: few
j_gene: TRBJ1-2
CDR3aa: CASRYDSNYGYTF
CDR3nt: TGTGCCAGCAGATATGACAGTAACTATGGCTACACCTTC

d_gene: .
v_gene: TRBV2
abundance: .
j_gene: TRBJ1-2
CDR3aa: CASSPTGTTNYGYTF
CDR3nt: TGTGCCAGCAGTCCAACCGGGACAACTAACTATGGCTACACCTTC

d_gene: .
v_gene: TRBV7-7
abundance: .
j_gene: TRBJ2-6
CDR3aa: CASSGDAKPQSRANVLTF
CDR3nt: TGTGCCAGCAGCGGAGATGCTAAGCCACAAAGTCGGGCCAACGTCCTGACTTTC

d_gene: .
v_gene: TRBV28
abundance: .
j_gene: TRBJ1-1
CDR3aa: CASSLSGGQGTEAFF
CDR3nt: TGTGCCAGCAGTTTATCGGGGGGGCAGGGCACTGAAGCTTTCTTT

d_gene: .
v_gene: TRBV5-1
abundance: .
j_gene: TRBJ2-7
CDR3aa: CASSLGKAGPTYEQYF
CDR3nt: TGCGCCAGCAGCTTGGGCAAGGCAGGGCCAACCTACGAGCAGTACTTC

d_gene: .
v_gene: TRBV29-1
abundance: many
j_gene: TRBJ1-5
CDR3aa: CSVTTGLHQPQHF
CDR3nt: TGCAGCGTTACTACAGGGCTGCATCAGCCCCAGCATTTT

d_gene: TRBD2
v_gene: TRBV18
abundance: few
j_gene: TRBJ2-3
CDR3aa: CASSPRGAGVGDTQYF
CDR3nt: TGTGCCAGCTCACCGCGGGGAGCGGGAGTCGGAGATACGCAGTATTTT

d_gene: .
v_gene: TRBV5-4
abundance: once
j_gene: TRBJ2-3
CDR3aa: CASSQKSAGLTDTQYF
CDR3nt: TGTGCCAGCAGCCAAAAATCCGCAGGGTTAACAGATACGCAGTATTTT

d_gene: .
v_gene: TRBV7-9
abundance: .
j_gene: TRBJ2-1
CDR3aa: CASSLFHGQDEQFF
CDR3nt: TGTGCCAGCAGCTTGTTTCACGGACAAGATGAGCAGTTCTTC

d_gene: .
v_gene: TRBV6-6
abundance: many
j_gene: TRBJ2-1
CDR3aa: CASSPGNYNEQFF
CDR3nt: TGTGCCAGCAGTCCTGGGAACTACAATGAGCAGTTCTTC

d_gene: .
v_gene: TRBV2
abundance: few
j_gene: TRBJ1-2
CDR3aa: CASRQGGGYTF
CDR3nt: TGTGCCAGCAGACAGGGAGGGGGCTACACCTTC

d_gene: .
v_gene: TRBV5-6
abundance: .
j_gene: TRBJ2-7
CDR3aa: CASSLFMGRPYEQYF
CDR3nt: TGTGCCAGCAGCTTGTTTATGGGCAGACCTTACGAGCAGTACTTC

d_gene: .
v_gene: TRBV6-5
abundance: few
j_gene: TRBJ2-6
CDR3aa: CASSTAGSGANVLTF
CDR3nt: TGTGCCAGCAGTACCGCGGGGTCGGGGGCCAACGTCCTGACTTTC

d_gene: TRBD2
v_gene: TRBV13
abundance: .
j_gene: TRBJ2-2
CDR3aa: CASSLELKSSGSTGELFF
CDR3nt: TGTGCCAGCAGCTTAGAGCTAAAGTCTAGCGGGAGTACGGGGGAGCTGTTTTTT

d_gene: .
v_gene: TRBV5-4
abundance: .
j_gene: TRBJ2-1
CDR3aa: CASSPDGRSYNEQFF
CDR3nt: TGTGCCAGCAGCCCGGACGGCCGCTCCTACAATGAGCAGTTCTTC

d_gene: TRBD2
v_gene: TRBV5-4
abundance: .
j_gene: TRBJ2-1
CDR3aa: CASSSSGRARDEQFF
CDR3nt: TGTGCCAGCAGCTCCAGCGGGAGGGCTCGTGATGAGCAGTTCTTC